A single TCR beta chain is shown here with its context. The antigen this receptor binds is unknown. No much larger clone is present one base from it, and per-base qualities are unavailable. CDR1 is given as SGHRS and CDR2 as YFSETQ, both from the germline V gene. Trimming at the junction amounts to 0 bases on V and 3 bases on J, and the germline ends lie 7 bases apart. Measured from the cysteine to the phenylalanine, the CDR3 is 14 residues long. The kept DNA is CDR3 alone, 42 bases in frame from the first base. Libraries were made using 5' RACE. Instrument on record: Illumina HiSeq 2500. The second PCR ran for roughly 7 to 12 cycles and used a J-beta primer mix along with a sample-barcoded 5' primer. Each TCR beta cDNA molecule received a unique molecular identifier from a template-switch 5' adaptor carrying 12 random nucleotides. Each sample yielded at least 2.5 million CDR3-containing paired-end reads. The Mint cDNA synthesis kit, primed by a TRBC-specific oligonucleotide, was used to synthesize first-strand cDNA from all RNA. After uracil-DNA glycosylase treatment, a first 18-cycle PCR used universal primers M1SS and BC2_uni_R on all cDNA. As for how the authors treated the data: For normalization, 1 million high-quality reads, each with a distinct molecular identifier, were randomly selected from each sample. Reads with shared molecular identifiers were discarded instead of being binned into consensus sequences. MiTCR, set to a Q25 quality threshold and the strictest error-elimination algorithm, was used for CDR3 identification, clonotype clustering and error correction. A nonparametric unseen species model with Euler transformation was used to estimate a lower bound on total TCR beta diversity. Using fastp at Q25 and MiXCR, TCRdb reprocessed the public reads and kept productive beta chains. Each entry is one CDR3 protein sequence, shown with its most common DNA and genes. The V and J calls and clone size are TCRdb's, not the authors'. Within this sample are 650,000 to 700,000 distinct CDR3 sequences, with 52% of them counted one time only. The ten largest account for approximately 15% of the sample.

These data belong to a study of blood T cells in healthy people across ages (dated by TCRdb to the mid-2010s). In the study overall: In model experiments, template switching captured about one uniquely barcoded TCR beta cDNA molecule for every two T cells. To avoid experimental bias, donors of different ages were spread randomly across the sequencing lanes. Two additional independent replicas of 1 million unique cDNA reads from the same blood draw were analyzed for two donors (one aged 18 to 30 and one aged 80 or older). The donors were split into four age groups: young (average about 15 years), middle-aged (roughly 42), aged (around 67) and long-lived (roughly 86). Age-related changes in TCR beta repertoire diversity were measured in the study by deep sequencing normalized with unique cDNA molecular identifiers.

The donors were roughly 40 Caucasian individuals from Russia, aged roughly 6 to 100 years, who were systemically healthy. Each donor gave roughly 9.5 milliliters of peripheral blood, collected into EDTA-treated Vacutainer tubes. Ficoll-Paque density-gradient centrifugation was used to isolate PBMCs, with at least 6 million per sample. Trizol reagent was used to extract total RNA from the PBMCs, yielding at least 5 micrograms per sample. For every donor, an aliquot of PBMCs went through flow cytometry to measure the percentages of naive CD45RAhigh/CD27high T cells. Broader findings and caveats from the paper: As age increased, observed TCR beta diversity per million T cells dropped in a roughly linear way, and a significant reduction was already evident by age around 41. Estimates of total diversity based on one million sequenced T cells were considered lower bounds and underestimates. The CMV infection status of donors was not known, potentially confounding age-related changes in expanded clonotypes. A strong correlation was found between observed TCR beta diversity and the percentage of naive T cells measured by flow cytometry. Compared with the aged group, the long-lived group had more naive CD4+ T cells, fewer expanded clones and increased TCR diversity, suggesting age selection. Because profiling used bulk unsorted PBMCs, naive and antigen-experienced compartments could not be compared conclusively.

The TCR comes from a woman at least 80 years old in good health. Here the chain combines TRBV5-1 and TRBJ2-1, with the D gene not confidently named. Material for sequencing was blood. The sequenced DNA: TGCGCCAGCAGCTTGGCGATAGACTACAATGAGCAGTTCTTC. Translated, it reads CASSLAIDYNEQFF.